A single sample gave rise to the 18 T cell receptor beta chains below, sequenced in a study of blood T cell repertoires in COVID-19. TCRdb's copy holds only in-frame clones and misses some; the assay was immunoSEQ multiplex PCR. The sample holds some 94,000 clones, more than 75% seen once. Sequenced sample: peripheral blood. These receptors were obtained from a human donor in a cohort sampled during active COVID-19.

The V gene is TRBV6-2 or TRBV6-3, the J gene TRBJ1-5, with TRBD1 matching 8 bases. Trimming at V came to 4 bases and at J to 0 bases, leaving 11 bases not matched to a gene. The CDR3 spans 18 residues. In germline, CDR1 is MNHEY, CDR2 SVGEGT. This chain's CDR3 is CASSWTGTDGFSNQPQHF. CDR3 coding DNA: TGTGCCAGCAGTTGGACAGGGACTGACGGATTTAGCAATCAGCCCCAGCATTTT.

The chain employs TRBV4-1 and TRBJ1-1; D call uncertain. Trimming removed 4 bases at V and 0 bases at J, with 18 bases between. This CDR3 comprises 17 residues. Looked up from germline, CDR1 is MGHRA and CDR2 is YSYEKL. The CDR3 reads CASSPGRPVRMNTEAFF. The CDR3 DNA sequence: TGCGCCAGCAGCCCCGGGAGGCCAGTGCGGATGAACACTGAAGCTTTCTTT.

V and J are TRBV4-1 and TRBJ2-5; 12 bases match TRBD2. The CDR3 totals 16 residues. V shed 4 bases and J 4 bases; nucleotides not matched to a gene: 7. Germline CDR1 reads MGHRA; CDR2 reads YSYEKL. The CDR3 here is CASSPIRTSGVETQYF. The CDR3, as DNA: TGCGCCAGCAGCCCCATCCGGACTAGCGGGGTAGAGACCCAGTACTTC.

The chain's CDR3 is CASSAEDRGNQPQHF. CDR3 DNA: TGCGCCAGCAGTGCCGAGGACAGGGGTAATCAGCCCCAGCATTTT. J is TRBJ1-5 and V is TRBV4-1; the match to TRBD1 covers 9 bases. Per the germline V gene, CDR1 is MGHRA and CDR2 is YSYEKL. Trimming at V came to 6 bases and at J to 4 bases, leaving 7 bases not matched to a gene. The CDR3 spans 15 residues.

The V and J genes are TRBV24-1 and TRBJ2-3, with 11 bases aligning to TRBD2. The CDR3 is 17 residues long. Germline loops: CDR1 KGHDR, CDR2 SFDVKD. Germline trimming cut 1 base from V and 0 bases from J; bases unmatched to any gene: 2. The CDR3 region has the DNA TGTGCCACCAGTGATTTAACTAGCGGGAGTAGCACAGATACGCAGTATTTT. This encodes CATSDLTSGSSTDTQYF.

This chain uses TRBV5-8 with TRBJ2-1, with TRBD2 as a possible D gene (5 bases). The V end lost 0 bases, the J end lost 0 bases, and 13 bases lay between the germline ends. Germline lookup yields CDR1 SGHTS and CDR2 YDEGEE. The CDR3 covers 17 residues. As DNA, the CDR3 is TGTGCCAGCAGCTTGGGGCGGGTAGCGAGCTCCTACAATGAGCAGTTCTTC. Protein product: CASSLGRVASSYNEQFF.

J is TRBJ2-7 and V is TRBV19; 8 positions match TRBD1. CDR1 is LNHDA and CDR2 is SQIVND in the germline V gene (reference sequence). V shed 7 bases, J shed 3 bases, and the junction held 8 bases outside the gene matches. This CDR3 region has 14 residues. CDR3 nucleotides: TGTGCCAGTACTGAGACAGGGGCCAGCTACGAGCAGTACTTC. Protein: CASTETGASYEQYF.

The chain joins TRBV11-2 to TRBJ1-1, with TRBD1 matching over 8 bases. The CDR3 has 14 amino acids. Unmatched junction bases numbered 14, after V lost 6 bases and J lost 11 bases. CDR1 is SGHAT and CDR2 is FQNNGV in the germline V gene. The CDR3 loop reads CASSLTYQGADAFF. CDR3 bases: TGTGCCAGCAGTCTTACCTATCAGGGGGCCGACGCTTTCTTT.

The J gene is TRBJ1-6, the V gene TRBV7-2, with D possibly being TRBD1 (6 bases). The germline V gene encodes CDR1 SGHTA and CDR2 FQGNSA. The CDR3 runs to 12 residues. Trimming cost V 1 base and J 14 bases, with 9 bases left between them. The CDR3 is CASSLDGTSLHF. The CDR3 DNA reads TGTGCCAGCAGCTTAGACGGGACATCCCTCCACTTT.

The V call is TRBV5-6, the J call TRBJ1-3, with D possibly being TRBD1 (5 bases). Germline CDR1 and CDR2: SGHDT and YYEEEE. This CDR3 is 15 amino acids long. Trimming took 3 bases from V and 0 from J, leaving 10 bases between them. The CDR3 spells CASSWGRSSGNTIYF. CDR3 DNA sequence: TGTGCCAGCAGCTGGGGCCGGAGCTCTGGAAACACCATATATTTT. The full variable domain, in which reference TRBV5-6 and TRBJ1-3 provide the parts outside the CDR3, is DAGVTQSPTHLIKTRGQQVTLRCSPKSGHDTVSWYQQALGQGPQFIFQYYEEEERQRGNFPDRFSGHQFPNYSSELNVNALLLGDSALYLCASSWGRSSGNTIYFGEGSWLTVV.

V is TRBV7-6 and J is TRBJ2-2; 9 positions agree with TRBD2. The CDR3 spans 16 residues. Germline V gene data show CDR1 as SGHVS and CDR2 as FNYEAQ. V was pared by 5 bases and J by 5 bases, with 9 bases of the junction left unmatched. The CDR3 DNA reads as TGTGCCAGCAGCGTCTCGGTGCTAGCGGGGACCGGGGAGCTGTTTTTT. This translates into CASSVSVLAGTGELFF. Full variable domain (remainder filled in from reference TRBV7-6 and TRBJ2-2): GAGVSQSPRYKVTKRGQDVALRCDPISGHVSLYWYRQALGQGPEFLTYFNYEAQQDKSGLPNDRFSAERPEGSISTLTIQRTEQRDSAMYRCASSVSVLAGTGELFFGEGSRLTVL.

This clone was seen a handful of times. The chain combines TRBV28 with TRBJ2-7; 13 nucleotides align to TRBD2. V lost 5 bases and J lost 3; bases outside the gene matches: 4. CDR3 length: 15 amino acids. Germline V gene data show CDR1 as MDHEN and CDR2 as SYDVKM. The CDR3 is CASSPGTSGDYEQYF. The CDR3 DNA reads TGTGCCAGCAGTCCGGGGACTAGCGGGGACTACGAGCAGTACTTC.

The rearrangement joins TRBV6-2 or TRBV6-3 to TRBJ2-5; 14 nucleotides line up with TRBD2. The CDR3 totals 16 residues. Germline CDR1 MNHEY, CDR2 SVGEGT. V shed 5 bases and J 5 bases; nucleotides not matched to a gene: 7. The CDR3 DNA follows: TGTGCCAGCAGTAAAGGACTAGCGGGAGGCTTTGAGACCCAGTACTTC. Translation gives CASSKGLAGGFETQYF.

The CDR3 nucleotides are TGTGCCAGTGGTGAGACAGCGTTGAACACTGAAGCTTTCTTT. It yields the protein CASGETALNTEAFF. V is TRBV19 and J is TRBJ1-1; possible D gene TRBD1, 5 bases. This CDR3 spans 14 amino acids. In germline, CDR1 is LNHDA, CDR2 SQIVND (reference sequence). V was shortened by 8 bases and J by 0 bases, with 13 bases between the two germline ends. The variable domain in full, with the rest retrieved from reference TRBV19 and TRBJ1-1, is DGGITQSPKYLFRKEGQNVTLSCEQNLNHDAMYWYRQDPGQGLRLIYYSQIVNDFQKGDIAEGYSVSREKKESFPLTVTSAQKNPTAFYLCASGETALNTEAFFGQGTRLTVV.

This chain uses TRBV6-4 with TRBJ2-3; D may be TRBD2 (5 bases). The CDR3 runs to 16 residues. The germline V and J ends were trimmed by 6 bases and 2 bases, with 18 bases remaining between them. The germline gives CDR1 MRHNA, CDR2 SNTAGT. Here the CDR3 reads CASRISGVSHTDTQYF. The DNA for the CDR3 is TGTGCCAGCAGAATTTCCGGGGTAAGTCACACAGATACGCAGTATTTT.

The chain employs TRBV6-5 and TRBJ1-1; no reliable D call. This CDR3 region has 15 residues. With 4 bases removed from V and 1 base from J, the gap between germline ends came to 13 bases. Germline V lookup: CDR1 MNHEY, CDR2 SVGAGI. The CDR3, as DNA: TGTGCCAGCAGTTTGGATTGGGCGGGGAACACTGAAGCTTTCTTT. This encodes CASSLDWAGNTEAFF.

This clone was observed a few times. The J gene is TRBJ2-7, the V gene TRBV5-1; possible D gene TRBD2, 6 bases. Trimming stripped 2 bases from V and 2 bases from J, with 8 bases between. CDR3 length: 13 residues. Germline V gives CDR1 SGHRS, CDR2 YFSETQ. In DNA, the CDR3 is TGCGCCAGCAGCTTCGGGGGTACCTACGAGCAGTACTTC. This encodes CASSFGGTYEQYF.

CDR3 nucleotide sequence: TGTGCCAGCAGCCATGCCCAGGCAGATACGCAGTATTTT. It encodes CASSHAQADTQYF. The J gene is TRBJ2-3, the V gene TRBV27; D uncertain. The CDR3 has 13 residues. From germline, CDR1 is MNHEY and CDR2 SMNVEV (reference sequence). V was pared by 6 bases and J by 4 bases, with 11 bases between.